This T cell receptor (beta chain) derives from a study of radiation and T cells in renal cell carcinoma. Looking at the study overall: Nephrectomy followed 15 Gy stereotactic body radiation by 4 weeks.

Trimming cost V 2 bases and J 2 bases; bases outside gene matches: 6. The CDR3 is 16 residues long. CDR1 is MNHEY and CDR2 is SMNVEV in the germline V gene (reference sequence). Time point noted: blood 2 weeks post-SBRT. Specified treatment: 15 Gy SBRT to primary tumor, nephrectomy 4 weeks later. Assay used: immunoSEQ multiplex PCR; TCRdb lists only in-frame clones, some missing. Among 120,000 or so clones listed, around 81% were seen once. The chain has TRBV27 and TRBJ2-1; TRBD2 agrees at 7 bases. This TCR was recovered from a man aged 45-65 years with renal cell carcinoma. The input for sequencing was blood, taken from a patient whose treatment included radiotherapy and nephrectomy. CDR3 in amino acids: CASSLGAGPTYNEQFF. CDR3 bases: TGTGCCAGCAGTTTAGGAGCGGGACCCACCTACAATGAGCAGTTCTTC.